This is a list of T cell receptor beta chains from one sample in a study of T-cell reconstitution after alpha-beta-depleted transplantation in children. TCRdb ran MiXCR on the PCR reads and lists one entry per CDR3 protein. The sample shows 500,000 to 650,000 distinct CDR3 sequences, about an eighth of them seen only once. Sample: PBMCs, mostly from graft donor cells, taken 180 days after TCRalphabeta/CD19-depleted stem cell transplant. Every receptor here comes from a female patient aged 2-9 years who had a stem cell transplant for aplastic anemia, so the T cells may come from the graft donor. Each CDR3 is given with its conserved first and last residue. D genes are given only for firm matches. Some rows have no size entry. The others give once, few or many, or a class for an expanded clone.

j_call d_call v_call clone_size cdr3_nt cdr3_aa
TRBJ2-1 NA TRBV4-3 few TGCGCCAGCAGCCCCTCCTGGGCTAGCGCTAGCTCCTACAATGAGCAGTTCTTC CASSPSWASASSYNEQFF
TRBJ2-7 TRBD1 TRBV28 many TGTGCCAGCAGTTCCGACTCCATAACAGGACAGGGGGCCTACGAGCAGTACTTC CASSSDSITGQGAYEQYF
TRBJ2-2 NA TRBV6-1 many TGTGCCAGCAGCCTAGCTGGGGGGGGCAGGTTGGAGCTGTTTTTT CASSLAGGGRLELFF
TRBJ1-1 NA TRBV11-1 few TGTGCCAGCAGCTCCCCTTCCGCGGCACCGGGGAGAGGACCTGAAGCTTTCTTT CASSSPSAAPGRGPEAFF
TRBJ2-5 TRBD2 TRBV2 NA TGTGCCAGCAGTGGCGGGAGGGCCTTAGAGACCCAGTACTTC CASSGGRALETQYF
TRBJ1-5 NA TRBV19 NA TGTGCCAGTAGTAAGGGTAGAGACAATCAGCCCCAGCATTTT CASSKGRDNQPQHF
TRBJ2-6 NA TRBV6-5 NA TGTGCCAGCAGTTACGGTCACTCTGGGGCCAACGTCCTGACTTTC CASSYGHSGANVLTF
TRBJ2-1 TRBD2 TRBV20-1 many TGCAGTGCTAGGGGGTCAGGGCTAGCGGGAGCATTGGAGCAGTTCTTC CSARGSGLAGALEQFF
TRBJ2-4 NA TRBV28 NA TGTGCCAGCAGTTTACCCCAGGACGGAGGCATTCAGTACTTC CASSLPQDGGIQYF
TRBJ2-1 NA TRBV7-2 few TGTGCCAGCAGCTTAGTCGCGGGCCCCTCCTACAATGAGCAGTTCTTC CASSLVAGPSYNEQFF
TRBJ2-1 TRBD2 TRBV12-3/TRBV12-4 NA TGTGCCAGCAGTGGAGCGGGACTCGATGAGCAGTTCTTC CASSGAGLDEQFF
TRBJ2-4 NA TRBV29-1 NA TGCAGCGTGCACCCGGGACACTCGAAGACGGACATTCAGTACTTC CSVHPGHSKTDIQYF
TRBJ2-5 NA TRBV15 many TGTGCCACCAGCAGAGACTGGTCCCGAGAGACCCAGTACTTC CATSRDWSRETQYF
TRBJ1-3 TRBD1 TRBV3-1 NA TGTGCCAGCAACAACAGGGGCTCTGGAAACACCATATATTTT CASNNRGSGNTIYF
TRBJ2-1 NA TRBV5-5 few TGTGCCAGCAGCTTGACCGTCGGTTGGCAGTACAATGAGCAGTTCTTC CASSLTVGWQYNEQFF
TRBJ2-1 NA TRBV6-2/TRBV6-3 few TGTGCCAGCAGTCCGGGATGGTCCTACAATGAGCAGTTCTTC CASSPGWSYNEQFF
TRBJ1-6 NA TRBV28 NA TGTGCCAGCAGTTTAGGGGGATCCGGGCCCCTCCACTTT CASSLGGSGPLHF
TRBJ1-6 NA TRBV15 many TGTGCCACCAGGGAACCCGGGATTGGTAATTCACCCCTCCACTTT CATREPGIGNSPLHF